This TCR beta chain was found in a study of cytotoxic CD8 clonotypes in ibrutinib-treated CLL. Overall study: Of a cohort that held some 10 relapsed/refractory and around 15 treatment-naive patients, 17 to 18 were IGHV unmutated.

The germline V gene has CDR1 MNHEY and CDR2 SMNVEV (reference sequence). The V gene lost 2 bases and the J gene lost 8 bases, with 7 bases spanning the gap. The CDR3 consists of 11 residues. The study, taken as a whole, reports: Upon ibrutinib response clonality rose, and upon progression it fell back toward baseline. Public clonotypes were rare and shrank or held steady on treatment.

Note on this clone: Antigen specificity is unknown.

Investigators sought sequencing depths of between 1 in 200,000 and 1 in 1 million T cells. Sequencing was performed with immunoSEQ multiplex PCR; in TCRdb, only in-frame clones are kept and a portion is missing. The sample consists of some 150,000 clones, about 80% of them appearing once. V is TRBV27 and J is TRBJ2-7; unclear D gene. Sequenced here: PBMCs, sampled after 12 months of ibrutinib treatment. This clonotype was sampled from a human donor with chronic lymphocytic leukemia. CDR3 residues: CASSLRNKQYF. DNA of the CDR3: TGTGCCAGCAGTTTACGAAATAAGCAGTACTTC.